This TCR beta chain comes out of a study of identical twins. Study observations and caveats: Donors were not followed over many years; analysis was cross-sectional.

This clonotype was seen a few times. Its antigen is not known. V was trimmed by 3 bases and J by 0 bases, leaving 3 bases between them. CDR3 length: 12 residues. Using its own MiXCR run on the 5' RACE reads, TCRdb lists one record per CDR3 protein. In the table there are approximately 500,000 distinct CDR3 sequences, approximately 25% of which are singletons. These data also formed part of another study, on T cells expressing NK-cell markers.

The clonotype originates from a woman between 18 and 29 years old in good health. The specimen sequenced was CD4+ T cells sorted from blood. V usage is TRBV12-3 or TRBV12-4 and J usage is TRBJ2-7; unclear D gene. For the CDR3, the DNA is TGTGCCAGCAGTTTTCGCTCCTACGAGCAGTACTTC. Its translation is CASSFRSYEQYF.